The 24 T cell receptor beta chains given below trace back to one sample, sequenced in a study of OX40 agonist ivuxolimab in advanced cancers. Assay: immunoSEQ multiplex PCR; the TCRdb copy retains only in-frame clones and omits some. The table records 40,000 to 60,000 clones, approximately 91% of them present only once. This material consisted of CD4+ or CD8+ T cells sorted from blood, taken in a trial of the OX40 agonist ivuxolimab. The receptors shown here come from an adult with an advanced solid tumor such as melanoma, head and neck, liver or kidney cancer.

The chain joins TRBV10-2 to TRBJ1-2; TRBD1 is a possible D gene (6 bases). Germline assignment: CDR1 WSHSY and CDR2 SAAADI. CDR3 length: 13 residues. Trimming pared 6 bases from V and 8 bases from J, leaving 16 bases between. CDR3: CASSPSRTEGYTF. CDR3 bases: TGCGCCAGCAGCCCATCGCGGACAGAAGGCTACACCTTC.

This rearrangement joins TRBV5-1 to TRBJ2-1, with 7 nucleotides matching TRBD1. CDR3 length: 16 amino acids. V shed 4 bases, J shed 0 bases, and the junction held 7 bases outside the gene matches. The germline gives CDR1 SGHRS, CDR2 YFSETQ. DNA for the CDR3: TGCGCCAGCAGCCTAAAGGGACAGAGCTCCTACAATGAGCAGTTCTTC. It translates to CASSLKGQSSYNEQFF.

This chain joins TRBV7-8 and TRBJ1-1; no clear D gene. The CDR3 length is 15 residues. V was cut by 3 bases and J by 0 bases, with 11 bases left in between. CDR1 SGHVS and CDR2 FQNEAQ come from the germline V gene. CDR3 bases: TGTGCCAGCAGCTTCCTTTCGCTGATGAACACTGAAGCTTTCTTT. As protein: CASSFLSLMNTEAFF.

The V call is TRBV19, the J call TRBJ2-7; D is possibly TRBD1 (6 bases). The CDR3 spans 15 residues. The V gene lost 3 bases and the J gene lost 4 bases, with 16 bases spanning the gap. The germline CDR1 and CDR2 sequences are LNHDA and SQIVND (reference sequence). The CDR3 DNA is TGTGCCAGTAGTATTTTTAAGGGGGATTTGTACGAGCAGTACTTC. It yields the protein CASSIFKGDLYEQYF.

V usage is TRBV2 and J usage is TRBJ2-1, with 11 bases identical to TRBD2. This CDR3 region has 17 residues. In germline, CDR1 is SNHLY, CDR2 FYNNEI. V was clipped by 3 bases and J by 0 bases; unmatched bases: 4. CDR3 loop: CASSDGSGGGSYNEQFF. The DNA for the CDR3 is TGTGCCAGCAGTGATGGTAGCGGGGGGGGCTCCTACAATGAGCAGTTCTTC. The whole variable domain, remainder taken from reference TRBV2 and TRBJ2-1, is EPEVTQTPSHQVTQMGQEVILRCVPISNHLYFYWYRQILGQKVEFLVSFYNNEISEKSEIFDDQFSVERPDGSNFTLKIRSTKLEDSAMYFCASSDGSGGGSYNEQFFGPGTRLTVL.

The CDR3 is CASSFGGAFADTQYF. The CDR3 DNA is TGCGCCAGCAGCTTCGGGGGGGCGTTCGCAGATACGCAGTATTTT. This chain links TRBV5-1 with TRBJ2-3; 8 bases fit TRBD2. Trimming removed 2 bases from V and 4 bases from J; junction bases left unmatched: 6. CDR1 and CDR2 (germline): SGHRS, YFSETQ. There are 15 residues in the CDR3.

CDR3 nucleotide sequence: TGTGCCAGCAGTCTTTATTCGGACAGGGCAGATACGCAGTATTTT. It specifies CASSLYSDRADTQYF. This chain joins TRBV27 and TRBJ2-3, with 8 bases identical to TRBD1. The CDR3 has 15 amino acids. The germline CDR1 and CDR2 sequences are MNHEY and SMNVEV (reference sequence). Trimming cost V 5 bases and J 4 bases; bases outside gene matches: 8.

The chain links TRBV5-4 to TRBJ1-2, with D tentatively TRBD1 (5 bases). V was pared by 3 bases and J by 4 bases, with 16 bases between. Germline-derived CDR1 and CDR2 are SGHNT and YYREEE (reference sequence). This CDR3 has 15 residues. CDR3 coding DNA: TGTGCCAGCAGCTCCTGGCAGGGCGCCTTCTATGGCTACACCTTC. The encoded protein is CASSSWQGAFYGYTF. Full variable domain (remainder filled in from reference TRBV5-4 and TRBJ1-2): ETGVTQSPTHLIKTRGQQVTLRCSSQSGHNTVSWYQQALGQGPQFIFQYYREEENGRGNFPPRFSGLQFPNYSSELNVNALELDDSALYLCASSSWQGAFYGYTFGSGTRLTVV.

The chain joins TRBV2 to TRBJ2-7, with 11 nucleotides matching TRBD2. This CDR3 has 13 residues. CDR1 is SNHLY and CDR2 is FYNNEI in the germline V gene. The V gene end was trimmed by 7 bases and the J gene end by 3 bases; junction bases not matched to a gene: 2. The CDR3 bases are TGTGCCAGCACCGGGACTAGCGGCTACGAGCAGTACTTC. Translated: CASTGTSGYEQYF.

V usage is TRBV4-1 and J usage is TRBJ2-7; tentative D call: TRBD1 (5 bases). The CDR3 is 15 residues long. Germline V gives CDR1 MGHRA, CDR2 YSYEKL. Trimming cost V 0 bases and J 2 bases, with 11 bases left between them. The CDR3 sequence is CASSQELHRPYEQYF. CDR3 coding DNA: TGCGCCAGCAGCCAAGAGCTCCACAGGCCCTACGAGCAGTACTTC.

This chain connects TRBV28 to TRBJ1-1; the D gene is possibly TRBD1 (5 bases). The CDR3 is 13 amino acids. Between the trimmed V and J ends, which lost 6 bases and 4 bases, there was a span of 12 bases. From germline, CDR1 is MDHEN and CDR2 SYDVKM. CDR3 bases: TGTGCCAGCAGAACCACAGGTGCCACTGAAGCTTTCTTT. Protein: CASRTTGATEAFF. The whole variable domain, remainder taken from reference TRBV28 and TRBJ1-1, is DVKVTQSSRYLVKRTGEKVFLECVQDMDHENMFWYRQDPGLGLRLIYFSYDVKMKEKGDIPEGYSVSREKKERFSLILESASTNQTSMYLCASRTTGATEAFFGQGTRLTVV.

The rearrangement links TRBV4-1 to TRBJ2-3, with TRBD2 identical over 7 bases. Germline CDR1 is MGHRA and CDR2 is YSYEKL. V was clipped by 1 base and J by 6 bases; unmatched bases: 7. CDR3 length: 15 amino acids. In nucleotides, the CDR3 is TGCGCCAGCAGCCAAGTGACTAGCATAAGGGATACGCAGTATTTT. It codes for CASSQVTSIRDTQYF.

This chain joins TRBV4-2 and TRBJ2-1, with 8 bases matching TRBD2. The germline V gene has CDR1 LGHNA and CDR2 YNFKEQ. This CDR3 has 18 residues. V gave up 2 bases and J gave up 9 bases; unmatched junction bases: 18. The CDR3 sequence: CASSQTHWDSGARGEQFF. In DNA form, the CDR3 reads TGTGCCAGCAGCCAAACCCACTGGGATAGCGGGGCCAGAGGTGAGCAGTTCTTC.

The rearrangement joins TRBV6-1 to TRBJ2-1, with D tentatively TRBD1 or TRBD2 (5 bases each). Germline V lookup: CDR1 MNHNS, CDR2 SASEGT. V lost 2 bases and J lost 1, with 9 bases in between. This CDR3 is built from 15 residues. CDR3 bases: TGTGCCAGCAGTGAATATGGGGGTTCCTACAATGAGCAGTTCTTC. Translation gives CASSEYGGSYNEQFF.

V usage is TRBV25-1 and J usage is TRBJ1-1, with D uncertain. The CDR3 is made up of 14 amino acids. Germline assignment: CDR1 MGHDK and CDR2 SYGVNS. The V gene lost 4 bases and the J gene lost 1 base, with 10 bases spanning the gap. CDR3 coding DNA: TGTGCCAGCAGTGGCCACAGTCCGAACACTGAAGCTTTCTTT. This gives the protein CASSGHSPNTEAFF.

V usage is TRBV29-1 and J usage is TRBJ2-5; maybe TRBD2 (6 bases). There are 12 residues in the CDR3. Trimming pared 4 bases from V and 4 bases from J, leaving 10 bases between. Germline V gene data show CDR1 as SQVTM and CDR2 as ANQGSEA. CDR3 coding DNA: TGCAGCGTTGTGGGAGGAGGAGAGACCCAGTACTTC. Translation: CSVVGGGETQYF. Drawing the rest from reference TRBV29-1 and TRBJ2-5, the complete variable domain is SAVISQKPSRDICQRGTSLTIQCQVDSQVTMMFWYRQQPGQSLTLIATANQGSEATYESGFVIDKFPISRPNLTFSTLTVSNMSPEDSSIYLCSVVGGGETQYFGPGTRLLVL.

This clone came up once. The CDR3 region is CASSLEDSTLTWRNTEAFF. The CDR3 DNA reads as TGCGCCAGCAGCTTGGAGGATAGTACCTTAACATGGAGGAACACTGAAGCTTTCTTT. V usage is TRBV5-1 and J usage is TRBJ1-1; D unclear. The germline V gene encodes CDR1 SGHRS and CDR2 YFSETQ. The CDR3 spans 19 residues. The germline V and J ends were trimmed by 0 bases and 1 base, with 22 bases remaining between them.

The V and J genes are TRBV28 and TRBJ1-1, with unresolved D. Germline V lookup: CDR1 MDHEN, CDR2 SYDVKM. Trimming took off 5 bases at V and 0 bases at J, with 16 bases between the two ends. The CDR3 spans 16 residues. The CDR3 DNA follows: TGTGCCAGCAGTGTTCGCGACCGCCGCATGAACACTGAAGCTTTCTTT. Its protein product is CASSVRDRRMNTEAFF.

The chain recombines TRBV6-4 with TRBJ2-5, with D unclear. The CDR3 runs to 11 residues. V gave up 3 bases and J gave up 4 bases, with 3 bases separating them. CDR1 is MRHNA, CDR2 SNTAGT, per germline. CDR3 amino acids: CASSEGETQYF. The CDR3 DNA reads TGTGCCAGCAGTGAAGGAGAGACCCAGTACTTC.

This clone is a singleton in its sample. This chain uses TRBV15 with TRBJ2-1, with 8 bases fitting TRBD2. The V segment lost 4 bases and the J segment 4 bases; nucleotides outside the gene matches: 3. The V gene's germline CDR1 is LNHNV and CDR2 YYDKDF (reference sequence). The CDR3 has 14 residues. CDR3 nucleotide sequence: TGTGCCACCAGCATTAGCGGGGTATACAATGAGCAGTTCTTC. Its protein product is CATSISGVYNEQFF.

The chain recombines TRBV4-1 with TRBJ1-1; TRBD1 might be the D (5 bases). Trimming stripped 7 bases from V and 4 bases from J, with 16 bases between. This CDR3 region has 14 residues. In germline, CDR1 is MGHRA, CDR2 YSYEKL. In nucleotides, the CDR3 is TGCGCCAGCAATCGGGCACGAGGGACCACTGAAGCTTTCTTT. This gives the protein CASNRARGTTEAFF.

The J gene is TRBJ1-2, the V gene TRBV30; D is unclear. From germline, CDR1 is GTSNPN and CDR2 SVGIG (reference sequence). The CDR3 length is 13 residues. The V and J ends lost 2 bases and 8 bases respectively, with 15 bases between them. CDR3 protein: CAWSMGTDEGYTF. The CDR3 DNA is TGTGCCTGGAGTATGGGAACGGACGAAGGCTACACCTTC. Combining the CDR3 with reference TRBV30 and TRBJ1-2 gives the whole variable domain SQTIHQWPATLVQPVGSPLSLECTVEGTSNPNLYWYRQAAGRGLQLLFYSVGIGQISSEVPQNLSASRPQDRQFILSSKKLLLSDSGFYLCAWSMGTDEGYTFGSGTRLTVV.

This chain links TRBV18 with TRBJ2-2, with a weak D call TRBD1 (5 bases). CDR1 and CDR2 from the germline V gene are KGHSH and LQKENI. Trimming pared 2 bases from V and 5 bases from J, leaving 12 bases between. This CDR3 contains 15 residues. This CDR3 reads CASSPGAGRTGELFF. For the CDR3, the DNA is TGTGCCAGCTCACCAGGCGCAGGGCGAACCGGGGAGCTGTTTTTT.

The V gene is TRBV6-5, the J gene TRBJ1-1, with 9 positions matching TRBD1. This CDR3 contains 16 residues. Germline V gives CDR1 MNHEY, CDR2 SVGAGI. The trim removed 0 bases at V and 5 bases at J, leaving 7 bases unmatched. The CDR3 region is CASSYSNWTGVTEAFF. The CDR3 DNA sequence: TGTGCCAGCAGTTACTCGAATTGGACAGGGGTGACTGAAGCTTTCTTT.